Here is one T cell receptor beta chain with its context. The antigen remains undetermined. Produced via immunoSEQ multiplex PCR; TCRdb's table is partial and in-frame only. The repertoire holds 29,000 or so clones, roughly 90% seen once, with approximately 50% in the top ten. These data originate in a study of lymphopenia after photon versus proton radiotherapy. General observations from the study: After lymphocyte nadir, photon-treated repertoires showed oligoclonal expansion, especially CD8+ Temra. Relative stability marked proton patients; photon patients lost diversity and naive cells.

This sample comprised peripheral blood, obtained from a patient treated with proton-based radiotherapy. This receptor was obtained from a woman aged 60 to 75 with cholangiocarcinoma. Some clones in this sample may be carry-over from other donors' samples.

CDR3 region: CASSIYTGSDTQYF. CDR3 nucleotide sequence: TGCGCCAGCAGCATATACACAGGGTCAGATACGCAGTATTTT. The chain employs TRBV5-1 and TRBJ2-3, with a tentative D call TRBD1 (6 bases). The V end was cut by 4 bases, the J end by 4 bases, with 13 bases between. Germline V gene lookup returns CDR1 SGHRS and CDR2 YFSETQ. The CDR3 loop spans 14 amino acids.